These 15 T cell receptor beta chains share one sample of origin, sequenced in a study of T cells expressing NK-cell markers. No DNA is given; TCRdb re-called the 5' RACE reads and lists each CDR3 protein once. This sample's table has roughly 450,000 distinct CDR3 sequences. Sequenced: blood T cells: a sorted CD56 or NKG2C T cell subset, CD4+ or CD8+ T cells, or bulk PBMC T cells (not recorded which). The receptors come from a woman aged 50 to 60 in good health.

The rearrangement joins TRBV20-1 to TRBJ2-3; absent DNA, TCRdb's TRBD2 call cannot be checked. The CDR3 extends over 13 amino acids. Germline V gene lookup returns CDR1 DFQATT and CDR2 SNEGSKA (reference sequence). CDR3 sequence reads: CSAGTSGLDTQYF.

This chain uses TRBV15 with TRBJ2-3; the D call of TRBD1 rests on TCRdb alone, since no DNA is present to check it. CDR3 length equals 14 residues. The germline V gene encodes CDR1 LNHNV and CDR2 YYDKDF (reference sequence). The CDR3 is CATSKEGGTDTQYF.

CDR3 sequence: CASSKPTELGKLFF. The J gene is TRBJ1-4, the V gene TRBV5-6. The CDR3 contains 14 residues. In germline, CDR1 is SGHDT, CDR2 YYEEEE.

The V gene is TRBV10-1, the J gene TRBJ1-1. The germline CDR1 and CDR2 sequences are WNHNN and SYGVQD (reference sequence). The CDR3 covers 15 residues. The CDR3 region is CASSESIVGNTEAFF.

The V call is TRBV15, the J call TRBJ2-5; absent DNA, TCRdb's TRBD1 call cannot be checked. The CDR3 totals 14 residues. Germline V CDR1 and CDR2: LNHNV, YYDKDF (reference sequence). CDR3 residues: CATSRDRGQETQYF.

The rearrangement links TRBV7-8 to TRBJ2-7; absent DNA, TCRdb's TRBD1 call cannot be checked. The germline V gene encodes CDR1 SGHVS and CDR2 FQNEAQ. The CDR3 is made up of 19 amino acids. The CDR3 spells CASTRTSGSSGALSYEQYF.

This chain connects TRBV6-5 to TRBJ2-7. The CDR3 runs 13 residues. CDR1 is MNHEY, CDR2 SVGAGI, per germline. CDR3 sequence reads: CASSPPDGYEQYF.

CDR3: CSVEVPKNTGELFF. The chain combines TRBV29-1 with TRBJ2-2. Germline V lookup: CDR1 SQVTM, CDR2 ANQGSEA. The CDR3 length is 14 residues.

The chain employs TRBV3-1 and TRBJ2-6; TCRdb indicates TRBD1, and absent DNA this call remains unverified. Germline V gene sequence: CDR1 LGHDT, CDR2 YNNKEL (reference sequence). The CDR3 consists of 19 residues. The CDR3 is CASSRGFDRGFSGANVLTF.

The chain has TRBV10-3 and TRBJ1-1; checking the TCRdb D call of TRBD1 is not possible without DNA. CDR3 size: 11 residues. CDR1 and CDR2 from the germline V gene are ENHRY and SYGVKD. The CDR3 here is CAISVGTIAFF.

The CDR3 sequence is CAARRFPTDTQYF. The chain couples TRBV27 to TRBJ2-3; no DNA is available, so the TRBD2 call from TCRdb remains unchecked. The CDR3 is 13 residues long. The V gene's germline CDR1 is MNHEY and CDR2 SMNVEV (reference sequence).

The chain uses TRBV24-1 and TRBJ2-1; TCRdb calls TRBD2, which cannot be checked without DNA. Germline CDR1 is KGHDR and CDR2 is SFDVKD. The CDR3 is 18 amino acids. Here the CDR3 reads CATSDSRKREGRYNEQFF.

V is TRBV6-1 and J is TRBJ2-3; TCRdb picks TRBD2, but there is no DNA to check that call. This CDR3 has 15 amino acids. Germline V gene data show CDR1 as MNHNS and CDR2 as SASEGT. CDR3 sequence reads: CASSGLAGGPGTQYF.

This rearrangement joins TRBV7-9 to TRBJ2-3. The CDR3 spans 13 residues. CDR1 and CDR2 from the germline V gene are SEHNR and FQNEAQ (reference sequence). CDR3 protein: CASSFAGQDTQYF.

The genes are TRBV18 and TRBJ2-3; TCRdb's D gene call, TRBD1, goes unchecked for lack of DNA. Germline V gene sequence: CDR1 KGHSH, CDR2 LQKENI. The CDR3 sequence is 15 residues long. The CDR3 protein is CASSPDNRERLTQYF. The full variable domain, rest sourced from reference TRBV18 and TRBJ2-3, is NAGVMQNPRHLVRRRGQEARLRCSPMKGHSHVYWYRQLPEEGLKFMVYLQKENIIDESGMPKERFSAEFPKEGPSILRIQQVVRGDSAAYFCASSPDNRERLTQYFGPGTRLTVL.